The T cell receptor (beta chain) described here comes from a study of OX40 agonist ivuxolimab in advanced cancers. With baseline, cycle 4 day 1, and cycle 7 day 1 as timepoints, blood was sampled. Assay: immunoSEQ multiplex PCR; the TCRdb copy retains only in-frame clones and omits some. The sample gives 50,000 or so clones, about 93% of which show up once; roughly 22% is in the top ten. Notes on this clone: Its matching antigen is unknown.

With V trimmed by 2 bases and J by 0 bases, 6 bases remained unmatched. The V gene's germline CDR1 is SEHNR and CDR2 FQNEAQ (reference sequence). The CDR3 spans 17 residues. Whole-study results and caveats: At 0.1 to 3.0 mg/kg, CD4+ and CD8+ blood T cells expanded clonally by week 6.

The sequenced sample was CD4+ or CD8+ T cells sorted from blood, obtained in a trial of the OX40 agonist ivuxolimab. This rearrangement joins TRBV7-9 to TRBJ2-2, with 7 bases fitting TRBD1. The receptor comes from an adult with an advanced solid tumor such as melanoma, head and neck, liver or kidney cancer. The DNA of the CDR3 is TGTGCCAGCAGCTTACCAGGGACAGTCGCGAACACCGGGGAGCTGTTTTTT. This encodes CASSLPGTVANTGELFF.